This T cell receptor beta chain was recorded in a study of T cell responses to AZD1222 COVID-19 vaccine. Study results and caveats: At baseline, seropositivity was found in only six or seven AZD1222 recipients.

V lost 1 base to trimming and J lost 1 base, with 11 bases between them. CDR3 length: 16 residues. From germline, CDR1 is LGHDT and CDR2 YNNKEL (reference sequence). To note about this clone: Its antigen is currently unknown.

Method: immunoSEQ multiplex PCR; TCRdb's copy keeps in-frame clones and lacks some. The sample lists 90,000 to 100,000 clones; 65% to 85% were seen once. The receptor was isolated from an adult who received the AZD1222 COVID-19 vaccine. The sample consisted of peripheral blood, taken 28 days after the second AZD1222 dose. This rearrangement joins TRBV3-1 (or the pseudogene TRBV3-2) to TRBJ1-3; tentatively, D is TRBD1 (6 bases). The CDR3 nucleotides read TGTGCCAGCAGCCAAGTCATGGGGGCATCTGGAAACACCATATATTTT. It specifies CASSQVMGASGNTIYF.